A selection of T cell receptor beta chains follows, all from one sample in a study of shared clonotypes between healthy human individuals. Libraries were prepared by immunoSEQ multiplex PCR; TCRdb keeps only in-frame clonotypes and omits some of them. The profile shows roughly 2.5 million clones, around 90% of them singletons. Sequenced sample: naive CD4+ T cells sorted from blood. The receptors here all came from a man between 18 and 35 years old in good health. Each CDR3 is given with its conserved first and last residue. Expanded clones are given a class, and other clones once, few, many or no size at all.

v_call,j_call,clone_size,cdr3_aa
TRBV18,TRBJ2-2,NA,CASSPVTTGELFF
TRBV5-1,TRBJ2-5,NA,CASSRTGTSGETQYF
TRBV5-1,TRBJ2-2,NA,CASSLPPGGSGELFF
TRBV4-1,TRBJ1-4,once,CASSQERTGTNEKLFF
TRBV10-1,TRBJ2-3,NA,CASSFLATDTQYF
TRBV5-1,TRBJ2-1,NA,CASSLGRSYNEQFF
TRBV27,TRBJ1-5,few,CASRSGTGGTQPQHF
TRBV11-3,TRBJ2-2,once,CASSPKTGNTGELFF
TRBV28,TRBJ1-5,NA,CASIGGGRQANQPQHF
TRBV7-8,TRBJ2-7,NA,CASSLRAGAASYEQYF
TRBV18,TRBJ2-7,NA,CASSPGTSYEQYF
TRBV5-6,TRBJ2-5,NA,CASSYLAGGETQYF
TRBV29-1,TRBJ2-3,NA,CSVDSGGRHTQYF
TRBV7-6,TRBJ1-4,NA,CASSSAGTTNEKLFF
TRBV10-3,TRBJ2-1,NA,CAISVYLGGAVYNEQFF
TRBV29-1,TRBJ1-4,NA,CSGGHPTNEKLFF
TRBV18,TRBJ1-3,NA,CASSQDASGNTIYF
TRBV5-1,TRBJ2-7,NA,CASSSGQGRYEQYF
TRBV19,TRBJ2-7,NA,CASSVSGPTYEQYF
TRBV6-5,TRBJ1-4,NA,CASSLTGNGDEKLFF
TRBV6-1,TRBJ1-2,NA,CASMTVHYGYTF
TRBV27,TRBJ1-3,NA,CASSLGRSSGNTIYF
TRBV18,TRBJ2-3,once,CASSLTGDGTDTQYF
TRBV4-3,TRBJ2-7,NA,CASSQSPQLGGRRYEQYF
TRBV7-2,TRBJ1-2,NA,CASSLEVSGVYGYTF
TRBV6-5,TRBJ1-5,NA,CASSLSSNQPQHF
TRBV6-5,TRBJ2-5,NA,CASSLIRGETQYF
TRBV14,TRBJ1-2,NA,CASSLGQGVDGYTF
TRBV29-1,TRBJ1-2,NA,CSVAVPGAYGYTF
TRBV5-6,NA,NA,CASSLTSGTYEQYF
TRBV5-1,TRBJ2-1,NA,CASSLTGTETNNEQFF
TRBV18,TRBJ1-1,NA,CASSLQRLNTEAFF
TRBV6-5,TRBJ2-1,once,CASSSFLPLGMGQFF
TRBV14,TRBJ2-1,NA,CASSLRYSNEQFF
TRBV2,TRBJ2-3,NA,CATGLAGVTDTQYF
TRBV30,TRBJ2-7,NA,CASDRGNSYEQYF
TRBV2,TRBJ2-4,NA,CASRDGVTKNIQYF
TRBV18,TRBJ2-1,once,CASSPFRQGFGENEQFF